These 11 T cell receptor beta chains were sequenced from one sample in a study of neoadjuvant anti-PD-1 for oral cavity cancer. The table came from immunoSEQ multiplex PCR; TCRdb's copy has only in-frame clones and leaves some out. The table has about 9,800 clones, over 60% seen once. Time point described: after neoadjuvant nivolumab, at surgical resection. Source: PBMCs, taken after nivolumab (anti-PD-1) treatment. These receptors were collected from a person between 40 and 85 years old with oral cavity squamous cell carcinoma.

This clone was recorded a few times. The chain combines TRBV2 with TRBJ2-7; 11 nucleotides align to TRBD2. With V trimmed by 7 bases and J by 0 bases, 8 bases remained unmatched. The germline V gene encodes CDR1 SNHLY and CDR2 FYNNEI. The CDR3 has 16 amino acids. The DNA for the CDR3 is TGTGCCAGCACCGGGACTAGCGGCAAAAGCTCCTACGAGCAGTACTTC. As protein: CASTGTSGKSSYEQYF.

V is TRBV7-2 and J is TRBJ2-7; maybe TRBD1 (5 bases). V lost 4 bases to trimming and J lost 2 bases, with 18 bases between them. From germline, CDR1 is SGHTA and CDR2 FQGNSA. There are 16 residues in the CDR3. CDR3 nucleotide sequence: TGTGCCAGCAGCTCAACCAGGGCCGAGGAAACCTACGAGCAGTACTTC. Its protein is CASSSTRAEETYEQYF.

This chain links TRBV7-9 with TRBJ2-7; TRBD1 or TRBD2 may be the D gene (6 bases each). Germline V CDR1 and CDR2: SEHNR, FQNEAQ (reference sequence). The CDR3 is 14 residues long. V shed 8 bases and J shed 3 bases, with 17 bases lying between them. The CDR3 nucleotides are TGTGCCAGCCAAAAAGGGGGGCCCGGCTACGAGCAGTACTTC. This codes for CASQKGGPGYEQYF.

Concerning this clone: A read error may account for a junction end that differs from germline. The V call is TRBV6-5, the J call TRBJ2-7, with TRBD1 as a possible D gene (5 bases). This CDR3 is built from 13 residues. CDR1 and CDR2 (germline): MNHEY, SVGAGI. The CDR3 region is CASSDSMGREQYF. The CDR3 coding sequence is TGTGCCAGCAGTGACTCAATGGGGCGGGAGCAGTACTTC.

This sequence joins TRBV7-2 and TRBJ1-1, with D tentatively TRBD1 (6 bases). Germline V gives CDR1 SGHTA, CDR2 FQGNSA. The CDR3 runs to 13 residues. V was cut by 4 bases and J by 6 bases, with 12 bases left in between. CDR3 in amino acids: CASSSGSGAEAFF. The CDR3 DNA reads as TGTGCCAGCAGCTCCGGGTCAGGGGCTGAAGCTTTCTTT.

This clone was observed a handful of times. The chain recombines TRBV18 with TRBJ2-1, with D uncertain. The CDR3 sequence is 11 residues long. Germline V gene data show CDR1 as KGHSH and CDR2 as LQKENI. V was clipped by 5 bases and J by 9 bases, with 8 bases between them. The CDR3 protein is CASSDTIEQFF. The CDR3 region has the DNA TGTGCCAGCTCAGACACGATTGAGCAGTTCTTC.

This chain links TRBV6-4 with TRBJ2-5; no reliable D call. The germline V gene encodes CDR1 MRHNA and CDR2 SNTAGT. Trimming left V 0 bases short and J 7 bases short, with 3 bases between. This CDR3 contains 11 residues. CDR3 loop: CASSDSGTQYF. In DNA form, the CDR3 reads TGTGCCAGCAGTGACTCTGGGACCCAGTACTTC.

Only a few counts were recorded for this clone. This rearrangement joins TRBV27 to TRBJ2-7, with D possibly being TRBD1 (6 bases). CDR1 MNHEY and CDR2 SMNVEV come from the germline V gene (reference sequence). The CDR3 extends over 13 amino acids. Trimming took 5 bases from V and 3 from J, leaving 11 bases between them. The CDR3 DNA follows: TGTGCCAGCAGTCCAAGGGGGAACTACGAGCAGTACTTC. It yields the protein CASSPRGNYEQYF.

J is TRBJ2-2 and V is TRBV7-9; D tentatively reads TRBD1 or TRBD2 (8 bases each). CDR1 is SEHNR and CDR2 is FQNEAQ in the germline V gene (reference sequence). With 4 bases removed from V and 4 bases from J, the gap between germline ends came to 19 bases. This CDR3 comprises 17 residues. The CDR3 is CASSSPGGDRITGELFF. The CDR3 DNA reads as TGTGCCAGCAGCTCCCCGGGGGGGGACAGGATCACCGGGGAGCTGTTTTTT.

This clone was seen a few times. The V gene is TRBV7-2, the J gene TRBJ1-6, with TRBD1 as a possible D gene (5 bases). The V end was cut by 1 base, the J end by 10 bases, with 17 bases between. This CDR3 is 16 amino acids long. CDR1 SGHTA and CDR2 FQGNSA come from the germline V gene. The CDR3 nucleotides read TGTGCCAGCAGCTTAGGTGGGGCAGTAAGTACGTCACCCCTCCACTTT. Encoded protein: CASSLGGAVSTSPLHF.

This clone occurred a few times. The chain combines TRBV28 with TRBJ1-5; perhaps TRBD1 as D (6 bases). Deletions cut 4 bases from V and 3 bases from J, with 13 bases between. CDR1 is MDHEN, CDR2 SYDVKM, per germline. CDR3 size: 15 residues. This CDR3 is CASSSPGGANQPQHF. The CDR3 region has the DNA TGTGCCAGCAGTTCTCCGGGGGGGGCCAATCAGCCCCAGCATTTT. The whole variable domain, remainder taken from reference TRBV28 and TRBJ1-5, is DVKVTQSSRYLVKRTGEKVFLECVQDMDHENMFWYRQDPGLGLRLIYFSYDVKMKEKGDIPEGYSVSREKKERFSLILESASTNQTSMYLCASSSPGGANQPQHFGDGTRLSIL.